This T cell receptor (beta chain) is drawn from a study of tumor T cells in aggressive B-cell lymphoma. Germline loops: CDR1 MNHNS, CDR2 SASEGT. Trimming shortened V by 4 bases and J by 7 bases, and 10 bases separated the two germline ends. There are 12 residues in the CDR3. Libraries were prepared by immunoSEQ multiplex PCR; TCRdb keeps only in-frame clonotypes and omits some of them. The table lists about 7,900 clones, around 81% of them singletons. This sequence joins TRBV6-1 and TRBJ1-1; D not certain. Sequencing was done on a sample of tumor tissue. This receptor was obtained from an adult with diffuse large B cell lymphoma. The CDR3 loop reads CASSGGGFEAFF. DNA for the CDR3: TGTGCCAGCAGTGGGGGAGGGTTTGAAGCTTTCTTT.